This T cell receptor beta chain was sequenced for a study of cytomegalovirus exposure and HLA in healthy donors. General study points: Later genetic work tied a missense DCLRE1C variant to beta-chain V and J trimming. The study labeled 180 or so TCR beta chains cytomegalovirus-associated. Whilst most TCR sequences proved rare, a subset of public TCRs occurred across many donors.

Looked up from germline, CDR1 is SGHTA and CDR2 is FQGNSA. The CDR3 has 18 residues. V shed 1 base and J 4 bases; nucleotides not matched to a gene: 12. Details on this clone: Its specificity is not known.

PCR primers comprised 60 Vbeta and 13 Jbeta primers. Clones were sequenced by immunoSEQ multiplex PCR, and TCRdb holds only the in-frame ones, with some missing. Here the sample spans roughly 100,000 clones, approximately 69% being singletons. The specimen sequenced was PBMCs. J is TRBJ2-1 and V is TRBV7-2, with 8 nucleotides matching TRBD1. The TCR sequence derives from a man between 25 and 39 years old in good health and CMV-seronegative. This CDR3 reads CASSLGGRGDRRYNEQFF. CDR3 nucleotide sequence: TGTGCCAGCAGCTTAGGGGGTCGCGGGGACAGGAGATACAATGAGCAGTTCTTC.